The 4 T cell receptor beta chains listed next were all sequenced from one sample in a study of blood T cell repertoires in COVID-19. Profiled with immunoSEQ multiplex PCR; TCRdb holds only in-frame clones, not every one. The sample includes under 150,000 clones, just under 90% of them seen just once. Source material: peripheral blood. These TCRs come from a woman aged 40 to 50 with acute or convalescent COVID-19.

V usage is TRBV19 and J usage is TRBJ1-5; no firm D call. Germline CDR1 is LNHDA and CDR2 is SQIVND (reference sequence). The CDR3 sequence is 15 residues long. Trimming left V 7 bases short and J 2 bases short, with 15 bases between. CDR3 coding DNA: TGTGCCAGTACCAGGTCGGGGTCGGGCAATCAGCCCCAGCATTTT. As protein: CASTRSGSGNQPQHF.

The chain employs TRBV25-1 and TRBJ2-7; D may be TRBD2 (5 bases). Trimming took off 4 bases at V and 0 bases at J, with 13 bases between the two ends. There are 15 residues in the CDR3. The germline V gene has CDR1 MGHDK and CDR2 SYGVNS. DNA of the CDR3: TGTGCCAGCAGTGCCCCCTCCGGGAACTCCTACGAGCAGTACTTC. Residues: CASSAPSGNSYEQYF.

The chain is built from TRBV30 and TRBJ2-1; D uncertain. Between the trimmed V and J ends, which lost 2 bases and 3 bases, there was a span of 8 bases. The CDR3 is 13 amino acids. Germline V gives CDR1 GTSNPN, CDR2 SVGIG (reference sequence). CDR3 loop: CAWSSWLYNEQFF. In DNA, the CDR3 is TGTGCCTGGAGTTCATGGCTCTACAATGAGCAGTTCTTC.

The V call is TRBV5-1, the J call TRBJ1-2, with 7 bases matching TRBD1. The V and J ends lost 4 bases and 4 bases, in that order; junction bases with no gene match: 10. CDR3 size: 15 residues. CDR1 is SGHRS and CDR2 is YFSETQ in the germline V gene. The CDR3 nucleotides are TGCGCCAGCAGCGTTACAGGGGTGAATGGCTATGGCTACACCTTC. Protein: CASSVTGVNGYGYTF.